Reported below is one T cell receptor beta chain. The method was immunoSEQ multiplex PCR; TCRdb's version includes in-frame clones alone and lacks a portion of them. The table shows about 130,000 clones, with approximately 90% occurring only once. This sample was included in a study of control samples from healthy donors and cancer patients. The germline V gene encodes CDR1 SGHAT and CDR2 FQNNGV. Trimming took off 1 base at V and 4 bases at J, with 16 bases between the two ends. This CDR3 has 16 amino acids. The sample taken for sequencing was blood. The V gene is TRBV11-2, the J gene TRBJ1-2; no firm D call. The clonotype comes from a man aged 18 to 30 in good health. In nucleotides, the CDR3 is TGTGCCAGCAGCTTAGTGTCGACCGCCTCGGCCTATGGCTACACCTTC. It encodes CASSLVSTASAYGYTF.